The 11 T cell receptor beta chains given below trace back to one sample, sequenced in a study of cytomegalovirus exposure and HLA in healthy donors. The study ran its PCR with 60 Vbeta and 13 Jbeta primers. Repertoires were generated with immunoSEQ multiplex PCR, while TCRdb's copy carries only in-frame clones and drops some. Of roughly 190,000 clones listed, 9.5% were seen once; the top ten hold 1% to 1.5%. The sequenced sample was PBMCs. These receptors came from a woman aged 30 to 39 in good health and CMV-seropositive.

J is TRBJ2-7 and V is TRBV5-1, with D maybe TRBD1 (6 bases). CDR3 length: 16 amino acids. Germline loops: CDR1 SGHRS, CDR2 YFSETQ. V gave up 4 bases and J gave up 4 bases, with 21 bases separating them. The CDR3 DNA follows: TGCGCCAGCAGCCCGGAGGACGGGACATCGTTGTACGAGCAGTACTTC. Amino acids: CASSPEDGTSLYEQYF.

This clone was seen a handful of times. This chain uses TRBV7-2 with TRBJ2-7, with a tentative D call TRBD2 (7 bases). V was shortened by 5 bases and J by 0 bases, with 23 bases between the two germline ends. Germline V gene sequence: CDR1 SGHTA, CDR2 FQGNSA. This CDR3 region has 18 residues. DNA for the CDR3: TGTGCCAGCAGCCAGGGGTTGATAGGGGGGGATTCCTCCTACGAGCAGTACTTC. Translating gives CASSQGLIGGDSSYEQYF. The complete variable domain, with remaining parts taken from reference TRBV7-2 and TRBJ2-7, reads GAGVSQSPSNKVTEKGKDVELRCDPISGHTALYWYRQSLGQGLEFLIYFQGNSAPDKSGLPSDRFSAERTGGSVSTLTIQRTQQEDSAVYLCASSQGLIGGDSSYEQYFGPGTRLTVT.

This clone was counted between two and nine times. V usage is TRBV19 and J usage is TRBJ1-1; perhaps TRBD1 as D (5 bases). V lost 5 bases and J 3 bases, leaving 13 bases between the germline ends. CDR1 and CDR2 (germline): LNHDA, SQIVND (reference sequence). The CDR3 loop spans 14 amino acids. CDR3 sequence reads: CASSFWGGDTEAFF. For the CDR3, the DNA is TGTGCCAGTAGTTTTTGGGGGGGGGACACTGAAGCTTTCTTT. The full variable domain, in which reference TRBV19 and TRBJ1-1 provide the parts outside the CDR3, is DGGITQSPKYLFRKEGQNVTLSCEQNLNHDAMYWYRQDPGQGLRLIYYSQIVNDFQKGDIAEGYSVSREKKESFPLTVTSAQKNPTAFYLCASSFWGGDTEAFFGQGTRLTVV.

This chain joins TRBV7-7 and TRBJ1-5; 9 nucleotides agree with TRBD1. The CDR3 has 17 residues. The V gene end was trimmed by 0 bases and the J gene end by 2 bases; junction bases not matched to a gene: 5. Looked up from germline, CDR1 is SSHAT and CDR2 is FNYEAQ (reference sequence). CDR3 bases: TGTGCCAGCAGCTTAGCCCGGAGACAGGGGGGCAATCAGCCCCAGCATTTT. Translating it yields CASSLARRQGGNQPQHF. The variable domain in full, with the rest retrieved from reference TRBV7-7 and TRBJ1-5, is GAGVSQSPRYKVTKRGQDVTLRCDPISSHATLYWYQQALGQGPEFLTYFNYEAQPDKSGLPSDRFSAERPEGSISTLTIQRTEQRDSAMYRCASSLARRQGGNQPQHFGDGTRLSIL.

There are a few counts of this clone. CDR3 sequence: CAWSPGTVLEQYF. As DNA, the CDR3 is TGTGCCTGGAGTCCCGGGACAGTCCTTGAGCAGTACTTC. V usage is TRBV30 and J usage is TRBJ2-7; 7 bases align to TRBD1. Germline CDR1 GTSNPN, CDR2 SVGIG (reference sequence). V lost 2 bases and J lost 7; bases outside the gene matches: 8. The CDR3 sequence is 13 residues long. The full variable domain, in which reference TRBV30 and TRBJ2-7 provide the parts outside the CDR3, is SQTIHQWPATLVQPVGSPLSLECTVEGTSNPNLYWYRQAAGRGLQLLFYSVGIGQISSEVPQNLSASRPQDRQFILSSKKLLLSDSGFYLCAWSPGTVLEQYFGPGTRLTVT.

This clone was observed a few times. This chain joins TRBV19 and TRBJ2-1, with 8 nucleotides matching TRBD2. Germline loops: CDR1 LNHDA, CDR2 SQIVND (reference sequence). The CDR3 has 16 amino acids. Trimming at V came to 4 bases and at J to 5 bases, leaving 10 bases not matched to a gene. CDR3 DNA: TGTGCCAGTAGTAGCCCCGGGACTAGACTCGACAATGAGCAGTTCTTC. Translated, it gives CASSSPGTRLDNEQFF.

This chain uses TRBV5-1 with TRBJ2-7; D is unresolved. V was cut by 0 bases and J by 3 bases, with 7 bases left in between. Germline loops: CDR1 SGHRS, CDR2 YFSETQ. This CDR3 spans 13 amino acids. The CDR3 sequence is CASSLDTRYEQYF. Written as DNA, the CDR3 is TGCGCCAGCAGCTTGGACACACGCTACGAGCAGTACTTC.

The rearrangement links TRBV7-2 to TRBJ2-5, with 13 bases that match TRBD2. Germline CDR1 and CDR2: SGHTA and FQGNSA. V trimming: 3 bases; J trimming: 3 bases; junction bases outside the gene matches: 4. The CDR3 loop spans 16 amino acids. Here the CDR3 DNA reads TGTGCCAGCAGCTTTACTAGCGGGAGGGCCGAAGAGACCCAGTACTTC. Its protein is CASSFTSGRAEETQYF. The entire variable domain, with the rest obtained from reference TRBV7-2 and TRBJ2-5, is as follows: GAGVSQSPSNKVTEKGKDVELRCDPISGHTALYWYRQSLGQGLEFLIYFQGNSAPDKSGLPSDRFSAERTGGSVSTLTIQRTQQEDSAVYLCASSFTSGRAEETQYFGPGTRLLVL.

This chain joins TRBV6-6 and TRBJ2-3; weak D call: TRBD1 (5 bases). Per germline, CDR1 MNHNY and CDR2 SVGAGI (reference sequence). The CDR3 spans 13 residues. The V end was cut by 5 bases, the J end by 3 bases, with 9 bases between. CDR3 amino acids: CASSPQGTDTQYF. In nucleotides, the CDR3 is TGTGCCAGCAGTCCCCAGGGTACAGATACGCAGTATTTT.

This chain joins TRBV19 and TRBJ2-3, with 11 bases that match TRBD2. Per germline, CDR1 LNHDA and CDR2 SQIVND (reference sequence). CDR3 length: 17 residues. The J segment lost 5 bases and the V segment lost 2 bases, leaving 9 bases of the junction unmatched. The CDR3 region is CASSIWLAGGIRDTQYF. As DNA, the CDR3 is TGTGCCAGTAGTATATGGTTAGCGGGAGGGATCCGAGATACGCAGTATTTT.

The chain couples TRBV4-2 to TRBJ1-5; D ambiguous. Germline assignment: CDR1 LGHNA and CDR2 YNFKEQ. Trimming cost V 3 bases and J 7 bases, with 13 bases left between them. This CDR3 has 14 amino acids. The CDR3 nucleotides read TGTGCCAGCAGCCAGGGCTCTACATTCCAGCCCCAGCATTTT. Translation: CASSQGSTFQPQHF.